This T cell receptor (beta chain) comes out of a study of OX40 agonist ivuxolimab in advanced cancers. Overall study: The study treated patients with ivuxolimab, an agonistic anti-OX40 (CD134) antibody.

Sequencing used immunoSEQ multiplex PCR; TCRdb keeps in-frame clones, though not all of them. The sample yields around 37,000 clones, about 80% seen once. Germline CDR1 SGHKS, CDR2 YYEKEE (reference sequence). Deletions cut 0 bases from V and 2 bases from J, with 15 bases between. This CDR3 has 16 residues. The V call is TRBV5-5, the J call TRBJ2-7; maybe TRBD1 (5 bases). Sequences were derived from CD4+ or CD8+ T cells sorted from blood, sampled in a trial of the OX40 agonist ivuxolimab. The sequence was collected from an adult with an advanced solid tumor such as melanoma, head and neck, liver or kidney cancer. The DNA of the CDR3 is TGTGCCAGCAGCTTGGAGGAGACAGCCCTCCCCTACGAGCAGTACTTC. Protein sequence: CASSLEETALPYEQYF.